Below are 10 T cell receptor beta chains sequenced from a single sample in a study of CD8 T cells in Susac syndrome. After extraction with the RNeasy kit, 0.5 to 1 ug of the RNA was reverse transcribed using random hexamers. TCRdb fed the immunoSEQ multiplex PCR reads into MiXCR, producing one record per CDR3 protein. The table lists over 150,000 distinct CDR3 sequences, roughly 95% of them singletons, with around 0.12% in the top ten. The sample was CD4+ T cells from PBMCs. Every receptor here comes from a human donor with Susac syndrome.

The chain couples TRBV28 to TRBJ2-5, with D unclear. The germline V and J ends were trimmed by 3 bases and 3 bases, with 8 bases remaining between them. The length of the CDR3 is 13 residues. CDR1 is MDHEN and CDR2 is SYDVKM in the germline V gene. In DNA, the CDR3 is TGTGCCAGCAGTTTCGGTCGGGAAGAGACCCAGTACTTC. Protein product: CASSFGREETQYF.

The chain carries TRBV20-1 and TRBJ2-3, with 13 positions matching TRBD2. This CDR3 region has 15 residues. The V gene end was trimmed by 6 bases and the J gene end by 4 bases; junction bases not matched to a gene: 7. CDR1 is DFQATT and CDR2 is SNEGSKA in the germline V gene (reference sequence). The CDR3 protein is CSALLAGGPPDTQYF. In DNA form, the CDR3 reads TGCAGTGCGCTACTAGCGGGAGGGCCCCCAGATACGCAGTATTTT.

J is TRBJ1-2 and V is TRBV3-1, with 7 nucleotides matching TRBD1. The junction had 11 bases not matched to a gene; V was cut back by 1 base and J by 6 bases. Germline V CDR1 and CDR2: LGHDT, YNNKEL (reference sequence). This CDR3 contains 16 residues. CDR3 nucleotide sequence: TGTGCCAGCAGCCAAGGTCCCGGGACAGCGGGAAATGGCTACACCTTC. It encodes CASSQGPGTAGNGYTF.

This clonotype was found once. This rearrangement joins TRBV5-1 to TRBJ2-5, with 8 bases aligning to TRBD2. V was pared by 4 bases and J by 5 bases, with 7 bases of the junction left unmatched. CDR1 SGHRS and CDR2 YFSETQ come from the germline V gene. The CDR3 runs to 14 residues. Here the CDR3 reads CASSPGTSRETQYF. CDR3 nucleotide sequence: TGCGCCAGCAGCCCAGGGACTAGTCGGGAGACCCAGTACTTC.

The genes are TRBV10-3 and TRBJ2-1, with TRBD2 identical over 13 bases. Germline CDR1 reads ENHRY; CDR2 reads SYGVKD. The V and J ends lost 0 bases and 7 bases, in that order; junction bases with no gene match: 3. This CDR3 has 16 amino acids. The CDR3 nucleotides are TGTGCCATCAGTGAGTCCCGGGGACTAGCGGGAAATGAGCAGTTCTTC. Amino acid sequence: CAISESRGLAGNEQFF.

The CDR3 bases are TGTGCCAGTAGACGCCCGGGTTATGGCTACACCTTC. Encoded protein: CASRRPGYGYTF. The chain has TRBV19 and TRBJ1-2; D call uncertain. CDR1 is LNHDA, CDR2 SQIVND, per germline (reference sequence). V lost 6 bases to trimming and J lost 5 bases, with 10 bases between them. This CDR3 has 12 amino acids.

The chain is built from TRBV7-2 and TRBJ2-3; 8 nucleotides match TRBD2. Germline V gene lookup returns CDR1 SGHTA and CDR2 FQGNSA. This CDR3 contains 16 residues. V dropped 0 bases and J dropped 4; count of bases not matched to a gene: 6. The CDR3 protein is CASSLAQTGGADTQYF. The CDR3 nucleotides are TGTGCCAGCAGCTTAGCGCAGACCGGGGGGGCAGATACGCAGTATTTT. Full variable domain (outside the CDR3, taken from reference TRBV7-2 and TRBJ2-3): GAGVSQSPSNKVTEKGKDVELRCDPISGHTALYWYRQSLGQGLEFLIYFQGNSAPDKSGLPSDRFSAERTGGSVSTLTIQRTQQEDSAVYLCASSLAQTGGADTQYFGPGTRLTVL.

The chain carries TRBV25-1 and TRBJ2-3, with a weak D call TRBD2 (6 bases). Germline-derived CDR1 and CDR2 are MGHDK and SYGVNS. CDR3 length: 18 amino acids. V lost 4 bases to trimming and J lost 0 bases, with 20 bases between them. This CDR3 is CASSGSRGTSTSTDTQYF. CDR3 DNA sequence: TGTGCCAGCAGTGGATCCCGGGGGACCTCAACTAGCACAGATACGCAGTATTTT.

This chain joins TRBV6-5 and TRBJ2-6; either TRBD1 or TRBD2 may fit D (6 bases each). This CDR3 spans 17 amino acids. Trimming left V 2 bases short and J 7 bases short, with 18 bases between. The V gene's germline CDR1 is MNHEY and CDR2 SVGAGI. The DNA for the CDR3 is TGTGCCAGCAGTTACGGAGGGGGGCAGGTCGGAGCCAACGTCCTGACTTTC. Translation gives CASSYGGGQVGANVLTF.

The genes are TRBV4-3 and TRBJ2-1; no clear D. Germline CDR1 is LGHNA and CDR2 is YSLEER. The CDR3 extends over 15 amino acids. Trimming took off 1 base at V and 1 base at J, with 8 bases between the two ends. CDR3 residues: CASSQGANSYNEQFF. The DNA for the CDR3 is TGCGCCAGCAGCCAAGGCGCTAATTCCTACAATGAGCAGTTCTTC.